This T cell receptor beta chain comes out of a study of CD8 T cells in Susac syndrome. Sequencing of TCR beta was performed on blood CD8+ T cells and on blood CD4+ T cells. Negative isolation was applied to CD8+ and CD4+ T cells, and FACS enrichment was applied to TEMRA cells. General study findings and limits: The study acknowledged a relatively small number of individuals in its TCR sequencing and HLA analysis.

A word on this clonotype: The antigen is unknown.

The CDR3 is 14 amino acids. V was pared by 11 bases and J by 0 bases, with 9 bases of the junction left unmatched. Germline V gives CDR1 LNHDA, CDR2 SQIVND (reference sequence). RNA amounts of roughly 0.5 to 1 ug underwent reverse transcription with random hexamers. TCRdb analysed the immunoSEQ multiplex PCR reads with MiXCR anew, one entry per CDR3 protein. The sample includes about 200,000 distinct CDR3 sequences, 90% to 95% seen only once; the top ten take about 0.087%. This rearrangement joins TRBV19 to TRBJ1-1; the match to TRBD1 covers 7 bases. This TCR was recovered from a human donor with multiple sclerosis. Sequencing used CD4+ T cells from PBMCs. CDR3 in amino acids: CAGRDSSMNTEAFF. DNA of the CDR3: TGTGCCGGGAGGGACAGTTCCATGAACACTGAAGCTTTCTTT.